Shown below are 8 T cell receptor beta chains from a single sample sequenced in a study of beta chain features in type 1 diabetes. Study results and caveats: Moderate but significant shortening of TCRB CDR3s was recorded in all four CD4+ subsets from Type 1 diabetes patients.

Of the isolated RNA, all was reverse transcribed, and so the sequenced material was expressed TCRB transcripts. Produced via immunoSEQ multiplex PCR; TCRdb's table is partial and in-frame only. The sample lists roughly 330,000 clones; roughly 14% were seen once. Antigens of these TCRs are unknown. The specimen sequenced was naive CD4+ T cells from blood. These receptors were collected from a woman aged 18-35 years with type 1 diabetes.

This clone was observed a few times. This chain connects TRBV7-9 to TRBJ2-1; 7 nucleotides agree with TRBD2. V was clipped by 4 bases and J by 7 bases; unmatched bases: 7. This CDR3 contains 14 residues. Germline CDR1 and CDR2: SEHNR and FQNEAQ (reference sequence). The CDR3 bases are TGTGCCAGCAGCTCCCTGTGGACTAGAAATGAGCAGTTCTTC. Translation gives CASSSLWTRNEQFF.

V is TRBV5-1 and J is TRBJ1-2; 7 positions match TRBD1. This CDR3 is built from 15 residues. Looked up from germline, CDR1 is SGHRS and CDR2 is YFSETQ. V gave up 3 bases and J gave up 4 bases; unmatched junction bases: 9. In DNA form, the CDR3 reads TGCGCCAGCAGCTGGGAGACAGGGCTCAGCTATGGCTACACCTTC. Residues: CASSWETGLSYGYTF. Based on the CDR3 plus reference TRBV5-1 and TRBJ1-2, the full variable domain is KAGVTQTPRYLIKTRGQQVTLSCSPISGHRSVSWYQQTPGQGLQFLFEYFSETQRNKGNFPGRFSGRQFSNSRSEMNVSTLELGDSALYLCASSWETGLSYGYTFGSGTRLTVV.

This clone was detected only a few times. The chain is built from TRBV30 and TRBJ2-7; 10 bases align to TRBD2. The J segment lost 3 bases and the V segment lost 2 bases, leaving 10 bases of the junction unmatched. The CDR3 is 16 amino acids. Germline CDR1 is GTSNPN and CDR2 is SVGIG (reference sequence). This CDR3 is CAWSPPGLAAGYEQYV. The CDR3 nucleotides are TGTGCCTGGAGTCCGCCAGGACTAGCGGCAGGCTACGAGCAGTACGTC.

This chain joins TRBV30 and TRBJ2-5; D might be TRBD2 (5 bases). With 0 bases removed from V and 1 base from J, the gap between germline ends came to 6 bases. In germline, CDR1 is GTSNPN, CDR2 SVGIG (reference sequence). CDR3 size: 13 residues. The CDR3 DNA is TGTGCCTGGAGTGTAGGAGGCCAAGAGACCCAGTACTTC. As protein: CAWSVGGQETQYF.

The V and J genes are TRBV11-2 and TRBJ2-2, with D possibly being TRBD2 (5 bases). This CDR3 has 19 amino acids. Germline-derived CDR1 and CDR2 are SGHAT and FQNNGV. The germline V and J ends were trimmed by 2 bases and 4 bases, with 23 bases remaining between them. CDR3 loop: CASSLRLAQIQAGTGELFF. The DNA of the CDR3 is TGTGCCAGCAGCTTACGGCTGGCCCAAATCCAGGCGGGCACCGGGGAGCTGTTTTTT.

This clone has more than one count but fewer than ten. The chain is built from TRBV18 and TRBJ2-1; 10 bases agree with TRBD2. Looked up from germline, CDR1 is KGHSH and CDR2 is LQKENI. CDR3 length: 17 amino acids. Germline trimming cut 3 bases from V and 5 bases from J; bases unmatched to any gene: 10. The CDR3 region has the DNA TGTGCCAGCTCACCTAGAGCGAAGCGGGAGGGCCACAATGAGCAGTTCTTC. This translates into CASSPRAKREGHNEQFF.

The chain links TRBV18 to TRBJ2-4; 8 bases align to TRBD1. This CDR3 is built from 18 residues. V dropped 3 bases and J dropped 0; count of bases not matched to a gene: 10. The germline CDR1 and CDR2 sequences are KGHSH and LQKENI. CDR3 residues: CASSPLDRVPIAKNIQYF. The CDR3 DNA reads as TGTGCCAGCTCACCGTTGGACAGGGTGCCCATAGCCAAAAACATTCAGTACTTC. Complete variable domain (other parts from reference TRBV18 and TRBJ2-4): NAGVMQNPRHLVRRRGQEARLRCSPMKGHSHVYWYRQLPEEGLKFMVYLQKENIIDESGMPKERFSAEFPKEGPSILRIQQVVRGDSAAYFCASSPLDRVPIAKNIQYFGAGTRLSVL.

This chain uses TRBV11-2 with TRBJ2-3, with a weak D call TRBD2 (5 bases). Germline lookup yields CDR1 SGHAT and CDR2 FQNNGV. The V end lost 1 base, the J end lost 4 bases, and 12 bases lay between the germline ends. The CDR3 extends over 15 amino acids. As DNA, the CDR3 is TGTGCCAGCAGCTTAGGCGGGTTTAAGGCAGATACGCAGTATTTT. Translation: CASSLGGFKADTQYF.